This T cell receptor beta chain was retrieved from a study of T cell responses to AZD1222 COVID-19 vaccine. Overall study: Samples with a second dose at about 4 or about 12 weeks were pooled together. General study points: Compared with day 0, the breadth and depth of the Spike-specific TCR repertoire rose significantly after two doses of AZD1222. Seropositive status at baseline applied to only a handful of AZD1222 recipients. Distributed over spike, vaccine-associated CD4 TCRs predominated at 160-218 and 743-854.

CDR3 size: 17 residues. V lost 0 bases and J lost 10; bases outside the gene matches: 16. From germline, CDR1 is LGHDT and CDR2 YNNKEL (reference sequence). This table comes from immunoSEQ multiplex PCR, and its TCRdb copy is limited to in-frame clones, with some not included. Of around 120,000 clones in the sample, roughly 90% were seen once. For this clone: Its target is not known.

Material: peripheral blood, obtained on day 0 of AZD1222 vaccination. This sequence joins TRBV3-1 (or the pseudogene TRBV3-2) and TRBJ2-3; TRBD2 aligns across 7 bases. The receptor's source is an adult in good health. The CDR3 nucleotides are TGTGCCAGCAGCCAAGATCCTAGGACTAGAAGAGGGGATGCGCAGTATTTT. Translated, it gives CASSQDPRTRRGDAQYF.